Listed here are 30 T cell receptor beta chains from one sample, sequenced in a study of human T cells and chemical hapten exposure. Via MiXCR, TCRdb re-called the RACE reads, giving one row per CDR3 protein. This table holds 40,000 to 45,000 distinct CDR3 sequences, just under 9% found once. As to time point: patch test 2, 6 weeks after DPC sensitization. The sample's treatment: therapeutic diphenylcyclopropenone sensitization with weekly scalp DPC. The sequenced sample was whole blood, obtained in connection with sensitization to the hapten diphenylcyclopropenone (DPC). The receptors were sampled from a woman between 40 and 55 years old with alopecia areata. Some clones in this sample may be carry-over from other donors' samples.

This clonotype was seen ten or more times. This rearrangement joins TRBV3-1 to TRBJ2-7; D not certain. This CDR3 has 14 amino acids. Germline CDR1 reads LGHDT; CDR2 reads YNNKEL (reference sequence). With 2 bases removed from V and 1 base from J, the gap between germline ends came to 9 bases. CDR3 DNA: TGTGCCAGCAGCCAACGGACCCAATCCTACGAGCAGTACTTC. Its translation: CASSQRTQSYEQYF.

This clonotype was found many times. The CDR3 bases are TGTGCCACCTCGAGCGGGGGGGCTTGGGATACGCAGTATTTT. Encoded protein: CATSSGGAWDTQYF. The rearrangement uses TRBV24-1 and TRBJ2-3, with TRBD2 identical over 10 bases. The CDR3 loop spans 14 amino acids. V dropped 9 bases and J dropped 6; count of bases not matched to a gene: 8. In germline, CDR1 is KGHDR, CDR2 SFDVKD.

This clonotype was observed at least ten times. The J gene is TRBJ2-7, the V gene TRBV27, with D unclear. Germline CDR1 is MNHEY and CDR2 is SMNVEV (reference sequence). CDR3 length: 14 residues. V was shortened by 2 bases and J by 6 bases, with 14 bases between the two germline ends. The CDR3 reads CASSLSATKLEQYF. The CDR3 nucleotides read TGTGCCAGCAGTTTAAGCGCGACCAAACTCGAGCAGTACTTC.

The sample holds a few counts of this clonotype. J is TRBJ2-1 and V is TRBV4-1; 8 nucleotides line up with TRBD2. The germline gives CDR1 MGHRA, CDR2 YSYEKL. The CDR3 sequence is 16 residues long. The junction had 10 bases not matched to a gene; V was cut back by 4 bases and J by 5 bases. In DNA form, the CDR3 reads TGCGCCAGCAGCCCCCTAACGGGGGGGCGTGACAATGAGCAGTTCTTC. Translated: CASSPLTGGRDNEQFF.

At least ten counts were recorded for this clonotype. Here the CDR3 reads CSTYGTHYEQYF. The CDR3 DNA reads as TGCAGCACCTACGGGACACACTACGAGCAGTACTTC. V and J are TRBV29-1 and TRBJ2-7, with D possibly being TRBD1 (6 bases). Germline lookup yields CDR1 SQVTM and CDR2 ANQGSEA. This CDR3 has 12 residues. Trimming took off 8 bases at V and 3 bases at J, with 14 bases between the two ends.

CDR3: CASRRQGSTYNSPLHF. CDR3 DNA: TGTGCCAGCAGACGACAGGGTAGCACGTATAATTCACCCCTCCACTTT. The rearrangement joins TRBV12-3 or TRBV12-4 to TRBJ1-6; 7 nucleotides align to TRBD1. V shed 6 bases, J shed 4 bases, and the junction held 9 bases outside the gene matches. The CDR3 is made up of 16 amino acids.

At least ten counts were recorded for this clonotype. The V call is TRBV7-3, the J call TRBJ2-7, with unresolved D. Germline values: CDR1 SGHTA, CDR2 FQGTGA. The CDR3 length is 13 residues. V lost 5 bases to trimming and J lost 2 bases, with 10 bases between them. The CDR3 coding sequence is TGTGCCAGCAGCCCCAGCTCAGCCTACGAGCAGTACTTC. This gives the protein CASSPSSAYEQYF. Full variable domain (outside the CDR3, taken from reference TRBV7-3 and TRBJ2-7): GAGVSQTPSNKVTEKGKYVELRCDPISGHTALYWYRQSLGQGPEFLIYFQGTGAADDSGLPNDRFFAVRPEGSVSTLKIQRTERGDSAVYLCASSPSSAYEQYFGPGTRLTVT.

This clonotype was seen repeatedly, ten times or more. This chain joins TRBV13 and TRBJ1-3, with D possibly TRBD1 on 5 matching bases. Per the germline V gene, CDR1 is PRHDT and CDR2 is FYEKMQ (reference sequence). This CDR3 region has 14 residues. With 3 bases removed from V and 1 base from J, the gap between germline ends came to 7 bases. The CDR3 is CASSLRGSGNTIYF. CDR3 bases: TGTGCCAGCAGCTTGAGGGGATCTGGAAACACCATATATTTT.

This clonotype showed up many times. The chain employs TRBV7-6 and TRBJ2-2; D is unresolved. V was clipped by 5 bases and J by 0 bases, with 10 bases between them. The CDR3 has 15 residues. In germline, CDR1 is SGHVS, CDR2 FNYEAQ. DNA for the CDR3: TGTGCCAGCAGCCGTTGGGGTGCGAACACCGGGGAGCTGTTTTTT. Its protein is CASSRWGANTGELFF.

This clonotype was counted only a few times. J is TRBJ2-1 and V is TRBV2; 8 nucleotides align to TRBD2. V lost 6 bases to trimming and J lost 5 bases; unmatched junction nucleotides: 6. The CDR3 has 14 amino acids. Germline V gene lookup returns CDR1 SNHLY and CDR2 FYNNEI. CDR3 DNA sequence: TGTGCCAGCAGGGGACTAGAGCGGGACAATGAGCAGTTCTTC. Translating it yields CASRGLERDNEQFF.

This clonotype was picked up many times. This rearrangement joins TRBV4-3 to TRBJ2-3, with D possibly called TRBD1 or TRBD2 (5 bases each). CDR1 and CDR2 (germline): LGHNA, YSLEER. This CDR3 has 16 amino acids. V lost 0 bases, J lost 6 bases, and 16 bases lay in between. CDR3 residues: CASSQDLGRVRDTQYF. DNA of the CDR3: TGCGCCAGCAGCCAAGATTTGGGGCGGGTTCGGGATACGCAGTATTTT.

This clonotype has at least ten counts. CDR3 in amino acids: CASSRLQGPNTEAFF. DNA for the CDR3: TGTGCCAGCAGCCGTCTACAGGGTCCGAACACTGAAGCTTTCTTT. V gene TRBV14 combines with J gene TRBJ1-1; D is possibly TRBD1 (6 bases). The CDR3 sequence is 15 residues long. Per the germline V gene, CDR1 is SGHDN and CDR2 is FVKESK. Trimming took off 4 bases at V and 1 base at J, with 13 bases between the two ends. Complete variable domain (other parts from reference TRBV14 and TRBJ1-1): EAGVTQFPSHSVIEKGQTVTLRCDPISGHDNLYWYRRVMGKEIKFLLHFVKESKQDESGMPNNRFLAERTGGTYSTLKVQPAELEDSGVYFCASSRLQGPNTEAFFGQGTRLTVV.

This clonotype has more than one count but fewer than ten. The V gene is TRBV4-2, the J gene TRBJ2-7, with a weak D call TRBD2 (5 bases). V gave up 0 bases and J gave up 5 bases, with 8 bases separating them. Germline values: CDR1 LGHNA, CDR2 YNFKEQ. CDR3 length: 13 amino acids. The CDR3 protein is CASSQDVRDEQYF. Written as DNA, the CDR3 is TGTGCCAGCAGCCAAGACGTGCGGGACGAGCAGTACTTC.

In this sample, this clonotype turned up a few times. The genes are TRBV3-1 and TRBJ1-1; TRBD1 is a possible D gene (5 bases). Trimming removed 0 bases from V and 1 base from J, with 12 bases in between. Germline V gene data show CDR1 as LGHDT and CDR2 as YNNKEL (reference sequence). The length of the CDR3 is 16 residues. The CDR3 DNA sequence: TGTGCCAGCAGCCAAGATTTGGGACTCTCGAACACTGAAGCTTTCTTT. Translation gives CASSQDLGLSNTEAFF. Drawing the rest from reference TRBV3-1 and TRBJ1-1, the complete variable domain is DTAVSQTPKYLVTQMGNDKSIKCEQNLGHDTMYWYKQDSKKFLKIMFSYNNKELIINETVPNRFSPKSPDKAHLNLHINSLELGDSAVYFCASSQDLGLSNTEAFFGQGTRLTVV.

This clonotype was observed many times. The chain is built from TRBV29-1 and TRBJ1-1; tentative D call: TRBD1 (5 bases). The CDR3 totals 13 residues. Trimming cost V 2 bases and J 8 bases, with 15 bases left between them. In germline, CDR1 is SQVTM, CDR2 ANQGSEA. The CDR3 DNA reads as TGCAGCGTTGAACACCCGGGACTATCCGAAGCTTTCTTT. This translates into CSVEHPGLSEAFF. The full variable domain, with the rest looked up from reference TRBV29-1 and TRBJ1-1, is SAVISQKPSRDICQRGTSLTIQCQVDSQVTMMFWYRQQPGQSLTLIATANQGSEATYESGFVIDKFPISRPNLTFSTLTVSNMSPEDSSIYLCSVEHPGLSEAFFGQGTRLTVV.

This clonotype was seen at least ten times. The rearrangement uses TRBV3-1 and TRBJ1-1, with no clear D. This CDR3 is built from 13 residues. V was pared by 2 bases and J by 5 bases, with 9 bases between. Germline V lookup: CDR1 LGHDT, CDR2 YNNKEL (reference sequence). The CDR3 nucleotides read TGTGCCAGCAGCCAAAACATGAGGACTGAAGCTTTCTTT. Translation gives CASSQNMRTEAFF. The full variable domain, rest sourced from reference TRBV3-1 and TRBJ1-1, is DTAVSQTPKYLVTQMGNDKSIKCEQNLGHDTMYWYKQDSKKFLKIMFSYNNKELIINETVPNRFSPKSPDKAHLNLHINSLELGDSAVYFCASSQNMRTEAFFGQGTRLTVV.

This clonotype was recorded at least ten times. The chain recombines TRBV29-1 with TRBJ1-5, with 7 bases lining up with TRBD1. The V and J ends lost 4 bases and 4 bases, in that order; junction bases with no gene match: 4. Germline-derived CDR1 and CDR2 are SQVTM and ANQGSEA. This CDR3 has 13 residues. The CDR3 DNA reads TGCAGCGTTGGACAGGGAGGGAATCAGCCCCAGCATTTT. This sequence encodes CSVGQGGNQPQHF.

In this sample, this clonotype turned up many times. This chain joins TRBV12-3 or TRBV12-4 and TRBJ2-6; tentatively, D is TRBD1 (5 bases). This CDR3 has 15 amino acids. V shed 6 bases and J shed 2 bases, with 11 bases lying between them. The CDR3, as DNA: TGTGCCAGCAGCTTCCAGGGTACTGGGGCCAACGTCCTGACTTTC. Protein: CASSFQGTGANVLTF.

This clonotype was counted ten times or more. This chain's CDR3 is CASNLGGAYGYTF. The CDR3 DNA sequence: TGTGCCAGCAACCTGGGAGGGGCGTATGGCTACACCTTC. The rearrangement joins TRBV5-4 to TRBJ1-2, with D possibly matching TRBD1 (5 bases). Trimming shortened V by 6 bases and J by 5 bases, and 14 bases separated the two germline ends. Germline V gene sequence: CDR1 SGHNT, CDR2 YYREEE (reference sequence). The CDR3 runs 13 residues.

In this sample, this clonotype turned up many times. This chain connects TRBV7-9 to TRBJ2-7; D is possibly TRBD2 (5 bases). The CDR3 length is 14 residues. Trimming stripped 5 bases from V and 2 bases from J, with 13 bases between. Germline V CDR1 and CDR2: SEHNR, FQNEAQ (reference sequence). Here the CDR3 reads CASSRTREPYEQYF. CDR3 sequence (DNA): TGTGCCAGCAGCCGGACCCGGGAACCCTACGAGCAGTACTTC. Full variable domain (outside the CDR3, taken from reference TRBV7-9 and TRBJ2-7): DTGVSQNPRHKITKRGQNVTFRCDPISEHNRLYWYRQTLGQGPEFLTYFQNEAQLEKSRLLSDRFSAERPKGSFSTLEIQRTEQGDSAMYLCASSRTREPYEQYFGPGTRLTVT.

This clonotype was detected only a few times. The chain links TRBV3-1 to TRBJ1-2; 8 nucleotides line up with TRBD1. Per the germline V gene, CDR1 is LGHDT and CDR2 is YNNKEL (reference sequence). This CDR3 has 13 residues. Unmatched junction bases numbered 5, after V lost 3 bases and J lost 8 bases. CDR3 region: CASSHGQGRGYTF. The CDR3, as DNA: TGTGCCAGCAGCCACGGACAGGGAAGAGGCTACACCTTC.

There are many counts of this clonotype. The V and J genes are TRBV4-3 and TRBJ1-1, with D hard to call. The germline V gene encodes CDR1 LGHNA and CDR2 YSLEER. V lost 1 base and J 2 bases, leaving 5 bases between the germline ends. CDR3 size: 13 residues. CDR3 region: CASSQGSNTEAFF. CDR3 DNA sequence: TGCGCCAGCAGCCAAGGGTCCAACACTGAAGCTTTCTTT.

In its sample, this clonotype was seen a few times. The genes are TRBV20-1 and TRBJ2-5; tentative D call: TRBD1 (5 bases). V lost 5 bases to trimming and J lost 3 bases, with 7 bases between them. CDR3 length equals 11 residues. Germline values: CDR1 DFQATT, CDR2 SNEGSKA (reference sequence). As DNA, the CDR3 is TGCAGTGCTCCGACAGAAGAGACCCAGTACTTC. Amino acid sequence: CSAPTEETQYF.

This clonotype was recorded many times. V and J are TRBV5-6 and TRBJ1-1, with D unresolved. Trimming stripped 4 bases from V and 1 base from J, with 11 bases between. Germline V CDR1 and CDR2: SGHDT, YYEEEE. The CDR3 length is 14 residues. The CDR3 DNA sequence: TGTGCCAGCAGCAGAATCACAACGAACACTGAAGCTTTCTTT. Translated: CASSRITTNTEAFF.

Ten or more counts support this clonotype. The chain has TRBV20-1 and TRBJ2-7; the D is unclear. The CDR3 is made up of 12 amino acids. The ends were cut back, 1 base at V and 2 bases at J, with 6 bases in the middle. Per germline, CDR1 DFQATT and CDR2 SNEGSKA (reference sequence). Here the CDR3 reads CSARGQTYEQYF. CDR3 bases: TGCAGTGCTAGAGGGCAGACCTACGAGCAGTACTTC.

With respect to this clonotype: Being one base from a much bigger clone, this may be a read error. The chain combines TRBV5-4 with TRBJ2-7; 7 positions agree with TRBD1. CDR1 is SGHNT, CDR2 YYREEE, per germline (reference sequence). The CDR3 runs 13 residues. This CDR3 reads CVSSSTGRYEQYF. The DNA for the CDR3 is TGTGTCAGCAGCTCGACAGGGCGCTACGAGCAGTACTTC.

This clonotype was seen many times. The V and J genes are TRBV5-1 and TRBJ1-1, with 8 positions matching TRBD1. This CDR3 spans 16 amino acids. Losses at the gene ends were 4 bases for V and 5 bases for J; bases not matched to a gene: 13. The V gene's germline CDR1 is SGHRS and CDR2 YFSETQ. The CDR3: CASSAITGGEGTEAFF. The CDR3 nucleotides read TGCGCCAGCAGCGCAATTACAGGGGGAGAGGGTACTGAAGCTTTCTTT.

This clonotype has at least ten counts. The genes are TRBV11-2 and TRBJ1-1; D is unresolved. This CDR3 is 14 amino acids long. The V end was cut by 5 bases, the J end by 2 bases, with 12 bases between. Germline-derived CDR1 and CDR2 are SGHAT and FQNNGV. CDR3 DNA: TGTGCCAGCAGCCGCTCGATCGGAAACACTGAAGCTTTCTTT. Protein sequence: CASSRSIGNTEAFF.

In this sample, this clonotype turned up many times. The gene calls are TRBV20-1 and TRBJ2-7, with 12 bases aligning to TRBD2. The V gene end was trimmed by 6 bases and the J gene end by 0 bases; junction bases not matched to a gene: 12. The CDR3 sequence is 17 residues long. The germline V gene has CDR1 DFQATT and CDR2 SNEGSKA (reference sequence). CDR3 DNA sequence: TGCAGTGCGCGGACAGAGGCTAGCGGGGGGGTCTCCTACGAGCAGTACTTC. This codes for CSARTEASGGVSYEQYF.

In this sample, this clonotype turned up a few times. The V gene is TRBV11-1, the J gene TRBJ2-1; no firm D call. V lost 5 bases and J lost 0, with 11 bases in between. The CDR3 has 15 amino acids. Germline V CDR1 and CDR2: SGHAT, FQDESV (reference sequence). The CDR3 nucleotides read TGTGCCAGCAGCACCAACCCACGCTCCTACAATGAGCAGTTCTTC. This translates into CASSTNPRSYNEQFF.